This T cell receptor (beta chain) was recorded in a study of T cells in Graves' hyperthyroidism and ophthalmopathy. V lost 5 bases and J lost 3; bases outside the gene matches: 4. This CDR3 is 14 amino acids long. The germline V gene has CDR1 DFQATT and CDR2 SNEGSKA (reference sequence). It was uncontrolled infection, other autoimmune disease, pregnancy or lactation that excluded patients. The sample holds many counts of this clonotype. Its antigen is not identified. Whole-study results and caveats: Blood held most thyroid clonotypes expanded above 0.001 frequency.

TCR beta CDR3 region amplification was performed from RNA transcripts. During a first-round RT-PCR of the TCR CDR3, the HTBI primer set was used. TCRdb processed the multiplex PCR reads anew with MiXCR; each CDR3 protein has one entry. The sample shows under 550,000 distinct CDR3 sequences, just under 20% of them seen only once. The source is a man between 35 and 55 years old with Graves' ophthalmopathy. The material sequenced was blood. The chain uses TRBV20-1 and TRBJ2-3; 11 nucleotides line up with TRBD1. This CDR3 reads CSAGTGGLTDTQYF. CDR3 DNA sequence: TGCAGTGCTGGGACAGGGGGTTTAACAGATACGCAGTATTTT.